The 6 T cell receptor beta chains in this list originate from one sample, sequenced in a study of T-cell reconstitution after alpha-beta-depleted transplantation in children (dated by TCRdb to 2016 to 2017). The treatment or condition label, read with the paper, signifies: allogeneic hematopoietic cell transplantation with graft depleted of TCRalphabeta T cells and CD19 B cells. Library preparation used PCR. Sequenced on an Illumina HiSeq 2500. TCR libraries were prepared with molecular barcoding, using unique molecular identifiers to normalize TCRbeta repertoire quantification. TCRdb reran the public reads through fastp at Q25 and MiXCR, keeping productive beta chains. Records with the same CDR3 protein are collapsed into one entry carrying the most frequent genes and DNA. The sample table holds hundreds of thousands of distinct CDR3 sequences, of which 15% to 20% were seen once. Clones ranked in the top ten supply approximately 29% of the sample.

The sample in question was PBMCs, mostly from graft donor cells, obtained 360 days after TCRalphabeta/CD19-depleted stem cell transplant. Receptor source: a boy younger than two who had a stem cell transplant for Wiskott-Aldrich syndrome, so the T cells may come from the graft donor.

The genes are TRBV3-1 and TRBJ2-3, with TRBD1 as a possible D gene (5 bases). The V and J ends lost 1 base and 2 bases respectively, with 13 bases between them. The V gene's germline CDR1 is LGHDT and CDR2 YNNKEL (reference sequence). The CDR3 loop spans 16 amino acids. Here the CDR3 reads CASSQGGGHNTDTQYF. The CDR3 DNA is TGTGCCAGCAGCCAAGGAGGCGGACACAACACAGATACGCAGTATTTT.

The rearrangement links TRBV9 to TRBJ2-3; 11 bases are a match to TRBD2. CDR3 length: 15 residues. Trimming cost V 3 bases and J 5 bases; bases outside gene matches: 5. CDR1 is SGDLS, CDR2 YYNGEE, per germline. CDR3 bases: TGTGCCAGCAGCGGACCTAGCGGGAGGAGAGATACGCAGTATTTT. It is translated as CASSGPSGRRDTQYF.

The chain employs TRBV20-1 and TRBJ2-5, with 11 bases that match TRBD2. Germline-derived CDR1 and CDR2 are DFQATT and SNEGSKA (reference sequence). Trimming removed 2 bases from V and 5 bases from J; junction bases left unmatched: 10. The length of the CDR3 is 16 residues. The CDR3 loop is CSARKSSGGFMETQYF. The CDR3 nucleotides are TGCAGTGCTAGAAAGTCTAGCGGGGGGTTCATGGAGACCCAGTACTTC.

The chain combines TRBV7-6 with TRBJ2-7; 9 positions match TRBD1. Looked up from germline, CDR1 is SGHVS and CDR2 is FNYEAQ. V shed 0 bases, J shed 4 bases, and the junction held 10 bases outside the gene matches. The CDR3 extends over 17 amino acids. The DNA of the CDR3 is TGTGCCAGCAGCTTAGCGGAGCGGACAGGGGTGGGATACGAGCAGTACTTC. Translated, it gives CASSLAERTGVGYEQYF. The entire variable domain, with the rest obtained from reference TRBV7-6 and TRBJ2-7, is as follows: GAGVSQSPRYKVTKRGQDVALRCDPISGHVSLYWYRQALGQGPEFLTYFNYEAQQDKSGLPNDRFSAERPEGSISTLTIQRTEQRDSAMYRCASSLAERTGVGYEQYFGPGTRLTVT.

This clonotype was seen more than once but under ten times. The chain links TRBV24-1 to TRBJ1-5, with 9 bases aligning to TRBD1. This CDR3 is built from 16 residues. Trimming cost V 4 bases and J 1 base; bases outside gene matches: 4. Germline V gives CDR1 KGHDR, CDR2 SFDVKD. The CDR3 DNA follows: TGTGCCACCAGTGACCGGACAGGGGAGAGCAATCAGCCCCAGCATTTT. Translated: CATSDRTGESNQPQHF.

The V call is TRBV12-3 or TRBV12-4, the J call TRBJ1-2, with D possibly being TRBD1 (5 bases). The CDR3 is 14 amino acids. V lost 3 bases, J lost 3 bases, and 11 bases lay in between. CDR3 sequence (DNA): TGTGCCAGCAGTTTGGGGGACCCTTACTATGGCTACACCTTC. As protein: CASSLGDPYYGYTF.